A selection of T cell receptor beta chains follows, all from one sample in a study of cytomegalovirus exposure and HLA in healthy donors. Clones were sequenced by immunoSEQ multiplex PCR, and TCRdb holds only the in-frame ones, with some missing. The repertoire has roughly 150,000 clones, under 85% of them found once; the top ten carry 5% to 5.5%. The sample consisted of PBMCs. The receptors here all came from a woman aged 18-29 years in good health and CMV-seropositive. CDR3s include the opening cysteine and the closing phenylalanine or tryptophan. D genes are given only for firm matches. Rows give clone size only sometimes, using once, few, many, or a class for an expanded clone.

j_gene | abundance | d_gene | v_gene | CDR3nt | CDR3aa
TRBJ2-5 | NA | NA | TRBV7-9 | TGTGCCAGCAGCTTAGACAGGGTTATCCTTCGCGAGACCCAGTACTTC | CASSLDRVILRETQYF
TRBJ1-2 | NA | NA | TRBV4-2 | TGTGCCAGCAGCCAAGATGTCGGAGCCACAAACTATGGCTACACCTTC | CASSQDVGATNYGYTF
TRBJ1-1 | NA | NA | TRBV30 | TGTGCCTGGGAAACAGGGCGGACTGAAGCTTTCTTT | CAWETGRTEAFF
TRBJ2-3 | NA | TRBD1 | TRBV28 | TGTGCCAGCAGCCCTATTACAGGGGGCTTGAGAGATACGCAGTATTTT | CASSPITGGLRDTQYF
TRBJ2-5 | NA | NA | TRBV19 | TGTGCCAGTAGTAGGGGACTCGCCCAAGAGACCCAGTACTTC | CASSRGLAQETQYF
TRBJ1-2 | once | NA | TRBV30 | TGTGCCTGGGGGGAGGCCAGCTATGGCTACACCTTC | CAWGEASYGYTF
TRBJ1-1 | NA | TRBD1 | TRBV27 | TGTGCCAGCAGTTTGGGACAGGGGCTGGGCACTGAAGCTTTCTTT | CASSLGQGLGTEAFF
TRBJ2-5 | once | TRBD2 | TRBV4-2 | TGTGCCAGCAGCCAGAAGGGGAGCGGGGAAGGAGAGACCCAGTACTTC | CASSQKGSGEGETQYF
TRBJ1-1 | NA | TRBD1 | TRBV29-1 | TGCAGCGTTGAAGCGCAACAGGGGGCAACTGAAGCTTTCTTT | CSVEAQQGATEAFF
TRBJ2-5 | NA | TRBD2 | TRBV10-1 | TGCGCCAGCCGTGGGGGTCTAGCGGGGCAAGAGACCCAGTACTTC | CASRGGLAGQETQYF
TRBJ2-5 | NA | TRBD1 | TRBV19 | TGTGCCAGTAGTGGGGACAGGGTATCGGAGACCCAGTACTTC | CASSGDRVSETQYF
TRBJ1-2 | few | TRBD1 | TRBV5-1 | TGCGCCAGCAGCGTGGACAGGTCTAATGGCTACACCTTC | CASSVDRSNGYTF
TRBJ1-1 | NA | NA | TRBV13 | TGTGCCAGCAGCCCCAACCGGGCTGAAGCTTTCTTT | CASSPNRAEAFF
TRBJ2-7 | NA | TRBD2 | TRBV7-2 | TGTGCCAGCAGCCCCTGGCGGGGGACCTCAAGCTCCTACGAGCAGTACTTC | CASSPWRGTSSSYEQYF
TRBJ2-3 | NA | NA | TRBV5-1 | TGCGCCAGCAGCTTGGGTACGGGTGCAGATACGCAGTATTTT | CASSLGTGADTQYF
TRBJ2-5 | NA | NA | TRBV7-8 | TGTGCCAGCAGCCTAACCACTAGATTCGAGTACTTC | CASSLTTRFEYF
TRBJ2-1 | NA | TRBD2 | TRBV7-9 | TGTGCCAGCAGCTCAATAGCGGGGGGGTACAATGAGCAGTTCTTC | CASSSIAGGYNEQFF
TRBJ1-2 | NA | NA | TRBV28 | TGTGCCAGCAGTTTACAACGGGGAGCGGGCAATTATGGCTACACCTTC | CASSLQRGAGNYGYTF
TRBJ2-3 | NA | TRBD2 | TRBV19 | TGTGCCAGTTCAGCGGGGGGGTACACAGATACGCAGTATTTT | CASSAGGYTDTQYF
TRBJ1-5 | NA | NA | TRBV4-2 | TGTGCCAGCAGCCAAGATATCGAGAATCAGCCCCAGCATTTT | CASSQDIENQPQHF
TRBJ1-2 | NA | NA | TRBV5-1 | TGCGCCAGCAGCTTGAGTCCGAGAGCTAACTATGGCTACACCTTC | CASSLSPRANYGYTF
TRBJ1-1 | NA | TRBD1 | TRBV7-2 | TGTGCCAGCAGCTTTGTCCCGGGACAGGGGGGCACTGAAGCTTTCTTT | CASSFVPGQGGTEAFF
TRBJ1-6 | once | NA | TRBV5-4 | TGTGCCAGCAGCTTGGTGTCAGGAAATTCACCCCTCCACTTT | CASSLVSGNSPLHF
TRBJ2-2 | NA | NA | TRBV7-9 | TGTGCCAGCAGCTCCGACTCCTTTAGTGCCGGGGAGCTGTTTTTT | CASSSDSFSAGELFF
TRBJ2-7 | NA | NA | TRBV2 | TGTGCCAGCAGCCTTGGCGGTTCCTACGAGCAGTACTTC | CASSLGGSYEQYF
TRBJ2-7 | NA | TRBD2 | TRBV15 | TGTGCCACCAGCAGGGCGGGGGTTGACTACGAGCAGTACTTC | CATSRAGVDYEQYF
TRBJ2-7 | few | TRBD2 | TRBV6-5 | TGTGCCAGCAGTTACCAGCGGGGGGCCGCCTACGAGCAGTACTTC | CASSYQRGAAYEQYF
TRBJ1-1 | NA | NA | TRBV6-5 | TGTGCCAGCAACCCAAAGGCAGGGGCCGCTGAAGCTTTCTTT | CASNPKAGAAEAFF
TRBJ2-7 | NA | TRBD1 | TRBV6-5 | TGTGCCAGCAGCCGGGGACAGGGGGATGCCAAGTACTTC | CASSRGQGDAKYF
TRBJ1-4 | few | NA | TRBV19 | TGTGCCAGTAGTCCTTCGACACCCACTAATGAAAAACTGTTTTTT | CASSPSTPTNEKLFF
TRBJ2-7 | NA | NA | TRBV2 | TGTGCCAGCAGGATCCCACCGGGGGAATACGAGCAGTACTTC | CASRIPPGEYEQYF
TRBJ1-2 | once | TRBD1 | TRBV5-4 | TGTGCCAGCAGCTATTCAGGGGGCGCCGTCTATGGCTACACCTTC | CASSYSGGAVYGYTF
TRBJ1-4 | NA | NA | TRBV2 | TGTGCCAGCAGGAGAACAGGTTTCCCCACTAATGAAAAACTGTTTTTT | CASRRTGFPTNEKLFF
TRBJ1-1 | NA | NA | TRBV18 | TGTGCCAGCTCACCAAATGGGGGCGGGTTCGACACTGAAGCTTTCTTT | CASSPNGGGFDTEAFF
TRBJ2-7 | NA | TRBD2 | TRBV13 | TGTGCCAGCAGCCGGGGACTAGCGGGAGACTACGAGCAGTACTTC | CASSRGLAGDYEQYF
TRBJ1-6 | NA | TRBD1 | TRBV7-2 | TGTGCCAGCAGCTTTCGGGACAGGGGTAATTCACCCCTCCACTTT | CASSFRDRGNSPLHF
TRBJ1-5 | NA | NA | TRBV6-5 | TGTGCCAGCGGGGGGGCCGGCAATCAGCCCCAGCATTTT | CASGGAGNQPQHF
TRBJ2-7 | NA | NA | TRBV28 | TGTGCCAGCAGTTCGAGATACGAGCAGTACTTC | CASSSRYEQYF
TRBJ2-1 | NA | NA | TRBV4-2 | TGTGCCAGCAGAGAACAGTACAATGAGCAGTTCTTC | CASREQYNEQFF
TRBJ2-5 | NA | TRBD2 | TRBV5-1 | TGCGCCAGCAGCTTTTTCGGGGGGGCTGGGGAGACCCAGTACTTC | CASSFFGGAGETQYF
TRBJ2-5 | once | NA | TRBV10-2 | TGCGCCAGCAGTAAGCGAACTAGCTTACAAGAGACCCAGTACTTC | CASSKRTSLQETQYF
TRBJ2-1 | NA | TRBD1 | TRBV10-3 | TGTGCCATCAGTGAGAGGGGGCAGGACAATGAGCAGTTCTTC | CAISERGQDNEQFF
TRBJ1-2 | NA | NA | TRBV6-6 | TGTGCCAGCGGATTTGGCGGACAGAGTAACTATGGCTACACCTTC | CASGFGGQSNYGYTF
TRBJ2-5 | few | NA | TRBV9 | TGTGCCAGCAGCCGAGGGTTGGGCGAGACCCAGTACTTC | CASSRGLGETQYF
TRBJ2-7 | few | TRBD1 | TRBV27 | TGTGCCAGCAGTCCCCAGACAGGGATGCTTTCCTACGAGCAGTACTTC | CASSPQTGMLSYEQYF
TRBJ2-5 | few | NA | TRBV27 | TGTGCCAGCAGTCCCTCCGGGACTTTGGAGACCCAGTACTTC | CASSPSGTLETQYF
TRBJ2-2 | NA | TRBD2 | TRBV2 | TGTGCCAGCAGTGGGACTAGGGGTCACGAGGAGCTGTTTTTT | CASSGTRGHEELFF
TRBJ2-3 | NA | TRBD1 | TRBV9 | TGTGCCAGCAGCGTAGCTACCGGACAGGCCCCCGATACGCAGTATTTT | CASSVATGQAPDTQYF
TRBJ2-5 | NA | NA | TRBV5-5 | TGTGCCAGCAGCCCGTACAGGTACCAAGAGACCCAGTACTTC | CASSPYRYQETQYF
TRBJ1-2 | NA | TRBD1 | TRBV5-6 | TGTGCCAGCAGCCCTGACAGGGGCGCCGGCTATGGCTACACCTTC | CASSPDRGAGYGYTF
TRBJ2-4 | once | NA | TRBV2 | TGTGCCAGCAGTCAGGACTCTTCGAACATTCAGTACTTC | CASSQDSSNIQYF
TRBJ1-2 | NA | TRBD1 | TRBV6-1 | TGTGCCAGCGGATCGGACAGGGCGTCCTATGGCTACACCTTC | CASGSDRASYGYTF
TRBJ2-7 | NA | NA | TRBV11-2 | TGTGCCAGCAGCGAACCCTCTAGGCGGCAGTACTTC | CASSEPSRRQYF
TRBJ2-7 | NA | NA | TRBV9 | TGTGCCAGCAGCCCTAGTAGTGTTACGAAAGAGCAGTACTTC | CASSPSSVTKEQYF